Listed here is a single TCR beta chain. Its antigen is unidentified. The CDR3 spans 13 residues. The germline V gene encodes CDR1 MDHEN and CDR2 SYDVKM. Deletions cut 11 bases from V and 3 bases from J, with 15 bases between. Sequencing was at deep level. TCRdb's copy holds only in-frame clones and misses some; the assay was immunoSEQ multiplex PCR. The sample lists hundreds of thousands of clones, around 92% occurring once. Naive CD8 isolation took CD45RO-negative cells positively selected for CCR7 and excluded terminally differentiated effector memory CD45RA+ cells. This specimen belongs to a study of shared clonotypes between healthy human individuals. Study-level information: Researchers drew samples from two women and a few men aged 18 to 49. General study points: Blood alone was sampled, and tissue repertoires likely differ.

This TCR was sampled from a man aged 25 to 40 in good health. The sample consisted of naive CD8+ T cells sorted from blood. The chain employs TRBV28 and TRBJ2-3; maybe TRBD1 (6 bases). DNA of the CDR3: TGTGCCGTTCTAGGGGGAGAAACAGATACGCAGTATTTT. Amino acids: CAVLGGETDTQYF.